This TCR beta chain was sequenced for a study of OX40 agonist ivuxolimab in advanced cancers. About the investigation overall: The costimulatory receptor OX40 (CD134) was targeted by ivuxolimab, a fully human IgG2 agonistic monoclonal antibody. Partial responses were achieved by three dose-escalation patients, of whom one had hepatocellular carcinoma and two had cutaneous melanoma. Peripheral TCRbeta sequencing aimed to test whether ivuxolimab altered TCR sequence diversity and caused clonal T-cell expansion. Intravenous ivuxolimab was administered to patients every 2 weeks at six dose levels: 0.01, 0.1, 0.3, 1.5, 3 and 10 mg/kg. The paper reports the monotherapy dose-escalation portion (N of about 50 patients) of the phase I ivuxolimab trial. The dose-escalation cohort was roughly 80% male with a mean age of about 65 years, ranging from roughly 23 to 80. Prior anti-PD-1, anti-PD-L1 or anti-CTLA-4 therapy was permitted, and 40% of dose-escalation patients had received checkpoint inhibitors. Of the 50 to 55 dose-escalation patients, hepatocellular carcinoma was present in 19, melanoma in around 15, renal cell carcinoma in 9 and head and neck cancer in 9. Overall study results and their limits: At doses from 0.1 to 3.0 mg/kg, clonal expansion was seen in both CD4+ and CD8+ blood T cells between baseline and week 6. In the 0.1-3.0 mg/kg groups, partial responders had among the lowest normalized peripheral clonal expansion, particularly in CD8+ T cells. The antigen specificity of the clonally expanded peripheral T cells was not determined. Low levels of normalized T-cell clonal expansion were also seen in some patients who did not respond. On average, CD8+ T cells showed more expanded clones than CD4+ T cells after ivuxolimab.

Genomic DNA was extracted from sorted cells for sequencing of the TCRbeta CDR3 region. TCRbeta CDR3 regions were sequenced using the immunoSEQ Assay. The clones in this table, taken by TCRdb from immuneACCESS, are in-frame only. Not every clone is retained; where verified, under half of the shortfall comes from an unresolved V gene, and the cause of the rest is unknown. The sample profile shows over 50,000 clones; about 90% of them were found once. The biggest ten clones account for roughly 25% of the sample. Patients with a history of autoimmune disease or receiving systemic immunosuppression were excluded from the trial. Peripheral blood for TCR sequencing was collected from all dose cohorts at baseline, on cycle 4 day 1, and on cycle 7 day 1. The samples were taken from a phase I, first-in-human, multicenter, open-label dose-escalation trial of ivuxolimab. Adults with locally advanced or metastatic melanoma, renal cell carcinoma, hepatocellular carcinoma or head and neck squamous cell carcinoma were enrolled in the trial. Before TCR sequencing, CD4+ and CD8+ T cells were separately sorted from peripheral blood.

According to the germline V gene (reference sequence), CDR1 reads PRHDT and CDR2 reads FYEKMQ. The CDR3 runs 13 residues from the cysteine to the phenylalanine. Only the CDR3 DNA is retained, 39 bases long and in frame from the first base. A distance of 5 bases separates the germline ends of V and J, which lose 5 bases and 1 base respectively. Comments on this clone: This clone's antigen is unknown. No base qualities exist here, and no much larger clone lies one base off it.

This TCR came from an adult with an advanced solid tumor such as melanoma, head and neck, liver or kidney cancer. Recombination linked TRBV13 to TRBJ2-2, with the identity of the D gene unclear. This specimen consisted of CD4+ or CD8+ T cells sorted from blood, obtained in a trial of the OX40 agonist ivuxolimab. The CDR3 corresponds to CASSEQNTGELFF. The sequence in DNA is TGTGCCAGCAGCGAACAGAACACCGGGGAGCTGTTTTTT. The CDR3, completed at both ends by the reference TRBV13 and TRBJ2-2 genes, gives the full variable domain AAGVIQSPRHLIKEKRETATLKCYPIPRHDTVYWYQQGPGQDPQFLISFYEKMQSDKGSIPDRFSAQQFSDYHSELNMSSLELGDSALYFCASSEQNTGELFFGEGSRLTVL.